This TCR beta chain was sequenced during a study of cytomegalovirus exposure and HLA in healthy donors. Overall study findings and caveats: Listed as cytomegalovirus-associated were 150 to 200 TCR beta chains. The authors confirmed in vitro that three CMV-associated chains were specific for CMV antigens.

TCRdb keeps only in-frame clones here, not all; method: immunoSEQ multiplex PCR. The data show some 130,000 clones, approximately 89% seen once. About this clone: Its matching antigen is unknown.

V lost 5 bases, J lost 5 bases, and 12 bases lay in between. There are 13 residues in the CDR3. From germline, CDR1 is SEHNR and CDR2 FQNEAQ (reference sequence). The V gene is TRBV7-9, the J gene TRBJ1-1; D gene uncertain. The specimen sequenced was PBMCs. The receptor was derived from a woman under 30 in good health and CMV-seronegative. DNA of the CDR3: TGTGCCAGCAGCACGAACGCGGATACTGAAGCTTTCTTT. Translated, it gives CASSTNADTEAFF.